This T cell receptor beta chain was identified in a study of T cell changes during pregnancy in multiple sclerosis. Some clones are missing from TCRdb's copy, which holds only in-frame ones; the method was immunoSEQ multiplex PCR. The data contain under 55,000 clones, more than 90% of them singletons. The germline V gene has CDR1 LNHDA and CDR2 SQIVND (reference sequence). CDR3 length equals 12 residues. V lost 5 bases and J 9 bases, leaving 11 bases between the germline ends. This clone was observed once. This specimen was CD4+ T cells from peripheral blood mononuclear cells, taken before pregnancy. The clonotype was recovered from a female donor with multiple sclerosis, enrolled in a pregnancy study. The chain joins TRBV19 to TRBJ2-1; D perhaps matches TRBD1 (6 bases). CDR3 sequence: CASSVRGSEQFF. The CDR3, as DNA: TGTGCCAGTAGTGTCAGGGGTTCTGAGCAGTTCTTC.